Sequencing of this TCR beta chain was carried out in a study of T cell repertoires and HLA-DP antigens. Study background: One stimulator alloantigen differed from self by one groove amino acid; the other by ten.

As for this clone: Its matching antigen is unknown. Other DNA sequences in this specimen translate into the identical CDR3.

Primers targeted 54 TRBV and 13 TRBJ segments. The repertoire was sequenced with immunoSEQ multiplex PCR; TCRdb's copy has only in-frame clones and lacks some. The sample contains 90,000 to 130,000 clones, more than 85% of which appear only once. Trimming left V 2 bases short and J 0 bases short, with 6 bases between. There are 14 residues in the CDR3. Germline lookup yields CDR1 SGHRS and CDR2 YFSETQ. Input material: CD4+ T cells from PBMCs. The TCR sequence derives from a woman aged 18-29 years in good health and CMV-seronegative. The genes are TRBV5-1 and TRBJ1-3; maybe TRBD1 (5 bases). CDR3: CASSFDSSGNTIYF. The CDR3 coding sequence is TGCGCCAGCAGCTTTGACAGCTCTGGAAACACCATATATTTT.